The clone carrying this TCR beta chain was seen only a few times. The antigen is unknown. This sample is part of a study of OX40 agonist ivuxolimab in advanced cancers. About the research overall: Treatment of patients was with ivuxolimab, an agonistic anti-OX40 (CD134) antibody. Study-level points and caveats: At 0.1 to 3.0 mg/kg, CD4+ and CD8+ blood T cells expanded clonally by week 6.

If patients had autoimmune disease history or systemic immunosuppression, they were excluded. Assay used: immunoSEQ multiplex PCR; TCRdb lists only in-frame clones, some missing. The top ten hold 21% of the sample, which has 35,000 to 45,000 clones, about 86% seen once. This material consisted of CD4+ or CD8+ T cells sorted from blood, taken in a trial of the OX40 agonist ivuxolimab. The TCR originated in an adult with an advanced solid tumor such as melanoma, head and neck, liver or kidney cancer.

CDR3 region: CASAPTGMNSPLHF. CDR3 DNA: TGCGCCAGCGCCCCCACAGGGATGAATTCACCCCTCCACTTT. The gene calls are TRBV5-1 and TRBJ1-6; maybe TRBD1 (6 bases). With 7 bases removed from V and 7 bases from J, the gap between germline ends came to 15 bases. In germline, CDR1 is SGHRS, CDR2 YFSETQ. The CDR3 has 14 amino acids.